The 13 T cell receptor beta chains below all came from one sample that was sequenced in a study of cytomegalovirus exposure and HLA in healthy donors. PCR amplification relied on 60 Vbeta primers (plus 13 Jbeta primers). Repertoires were generated with immunoSEQ multiplex PCR, while TCRdb's copy carries only in-frame clones and drops some. Of a few hundred thousand clones detected, 82% appear once; the ten largest clones hold about 0.58%. Specimen: PBMCs. The receptors stem from a woman aged 40-49 years in good health and CMV-seronegative.

The V and J genes are TRBV7-8 and TRBJ1-5; 10 bases agree with TRBD1. CDR1 is SGHVS, CDR2 FQNEAQ, per germline. Trimming removed 5 bases from V and 6 bases from J; junction bases left unmatched: 10. CDR3 length equals 16 residues. The CDR3 sequence: CASSLRDRGLSQPQHF. CDR3 DNA sequence: TGTGCCAGCAGCCTCCGGGACAGGGGATTGAGTCAGCCCCAGCATTTT.

About this clone itself: This sample includes further DNA sequences coding for the same CDR3. This sequence joins TRBV30 and TRBJ2-2; a possible D gene is TRBD1 (5 bases). There are 12 residues in the CDR3. The V gene lost 2 bases and the J gene lost 7 bases, with 8 bases spanning the gap. Germline V gene data show CDR1 as GTSNPN and CDR2 as SVGIG (reference sequence). The CDR3 is CAWSRGGGELFF. DNA of the CDR3: TGTGCCTGGAGTAGGGGCGGCGGGGAGCTGTTTTTT.

The V and J genes are TRBV10-1 and TRBJ1-5; TRBD1 matches at 7 bases. Losses at the gene ends were 11 bases for V and 3 bases for J; bases not matched to a gene: 13. Per germline, CDR1 WNHNN and CDR2 SYGVQD (reference sequence). The length of the CDR3 is 15 residues. The CDR3 region is CAGTSPGQLNQPQHF. CDR3 DNA sequence: TGCGCCGGTACTAGTCCGGGACAGCTCAATCAGCCCCAGCATTTT.

The chain employs TRBV18 and TRBJ2-7; D possibly corresponds to TRBD1 (6 bases). This CDR3 has 15 amino acids. Trimming stripped 2 bases from V and 3 bases from J, with 14 bases between. CDR1 is KGHSH and CDR2 is LQKENI in the germline V gene. In nucleotides, the CDR3 is TGTGCCAGCTCACCAGGCGGCAGGGGTTTCTACGAGCAGTACTTC. It codes for CASSPGGRGFYEQYF.

This clone has only one observation. This rearrangement joins TRBV6-6 to TRBJ2-2, with D possibly being TRBD2 (5 bases). The CDR3 extends over 13 amino acids. The germline V and J ends were trimmed by 7 bases and 8 bases, with 14 bases remaining between them. Germline V CDR1 and CDR2: MNHNY, SVGAGI (reference sequence). The CDR3 coding sequence is TGTGCCAGCACCAACCGGGAAGGTGGGGAGCTGTTTTTT. This translates into CASTNREGGELFF.

This chain uses TRBV6-5 with TRBJ1-1, with a tentative D call TRBD1 (5 bases). CDR3 length: 14 residues. Germline V gene lookup returns CDR1 MNHEY and CDR2 SVGAGI. The ends were cut back, 2 bases at V and 10 bases at J, with 17 bases in the middle. This chain's CDR3 is CASSYRPDSSGAFF. For the CDR3, the DNA is TGTGCCAGCAGTTACCGCCCCGACAGTTCGGGAGCTTTCTTT.

The chain joins TRBV2 to TRBJ2-5; D is possibly TRBD2 (6 bases). The length of the CDR3 is 15 residues. V lost 3 bases and J 4 bases, leaving 15 bases between the germline ends. Germline values: CDR1 SNHLY, CDR2 FYNNEI. CDR3 amino acids: CASSERGVVGETQYF. In nucleotides, the CDR3 is TGTGCCAGCAGTGAGCGCGGGGTGGTGGGAGAGACCCAGTACTTC. The full variable domain, rest sourced from reference TRBV2 and TRBJ2-5, is EPEVTQTPSHQVTQMGQEVILRCVPISNHLYFYWYRQILGQKVEFLVSFYNNEISEKSEIFDDQFSVERPDGSNFTLKIRSTKLEDSAMYFCASSERGVVGETQYFGPGTRLLVL.

V usage is TRBV27 and J usage is TRBJ1-4, with a weak D call TRBD1 (5 bases). The CDR3 has 16 residues. The germline gives CDR1 MNHEY, CDR2 SMNVEV (reference sequence). The V end was cut by 0 bases, the J end by 7 bases, with 15 bases between. The CDR3 sequence is CASSLSRGGLGEKLFF. DNA for the CDR3: TGTGCCAGCAGTTTATCAAGGGGAGGTCTGGGTGAAAAACTGTTTTTT.

The V and J genes are TRBV18 and TRBJ2-7; D is perhaps TRBD1 (6 bases). The CDR3 has 13 residues. V gave up 6 bases and J gave up 6 bases, with 15 bases separating them. Germline V lookup: CDR1 KGHSH, CDR2 LQKENI. The CDR3 sequence: CASSQVQGGEQYF. In DNA, the CDR3 is TGTGCCAGCTCCCAAGTACAGGGTGGCGAGCAGTACTTC.

The chain combines TRBV6-1 with TRBJ2-1; TRBD2 matches at 7 bases. CDR3 length: 15 amino acids. Germline-derived CDR1 and CDR2 are MNHNS and SASEGT. J lost 4 bases, V lost 1 base, and 4 bases had no gene match. This CDR3 reads CASSEGSGGYNEQFF. The DNA for the CDR3 is TGTGCCAGCAGTGAAGGTTCCGGGGGGTACAATGAGCAGTTCTTC.

This chain links TRBV7-9 with TRBJ2-2; TRBD1 matches 7 bases. Germline-derived CDR1 and CDR2 are SEHNR and FQNEAQ (reference sequence). V dropped 4 bases and J dropped 8; count of bases not matched to a gene: 10. The CDR3 totals 15 residues. CDR3 bases: TGTGCCAGCAGCTGGCGAGACAGGGCAACTGGGGAGCTGTTTTTT. Its protein product is CASSWRDRATGELFF.

This clone was recorded only once. The V call is TRBV2, the J call TRBJ1-2, with D possibly TRBD1 on 5 matching bases. CDR1 and CDR2 (germline): SNHLY, FYNNEI. The CDR3 runs to 12 residues. Trimming left V 7 bases short and J 0 bases short, with 6 bases between. In DNA form, the CDR3 reads TGTGCCAGCATGACAGCTAACTATGGCTACACCTTC. Its translation: CASMTANYGYTF.

The genes are TRBV2 and TRBJ1-5; no firm D call. Trimming took 2 bases from V and 9 from J, leaving 17 bases between them. This CDR3 has 15 amino acids. CDR1 is SNHLY, CDR2 FYNNEI, per germline. CDR3 region: CASSEYGDGMTPQHF. The CDR3 DNA reads TGTGCCAGCAGTGAATATGGCGACGGGATGACGCCCCAGCATTTT.